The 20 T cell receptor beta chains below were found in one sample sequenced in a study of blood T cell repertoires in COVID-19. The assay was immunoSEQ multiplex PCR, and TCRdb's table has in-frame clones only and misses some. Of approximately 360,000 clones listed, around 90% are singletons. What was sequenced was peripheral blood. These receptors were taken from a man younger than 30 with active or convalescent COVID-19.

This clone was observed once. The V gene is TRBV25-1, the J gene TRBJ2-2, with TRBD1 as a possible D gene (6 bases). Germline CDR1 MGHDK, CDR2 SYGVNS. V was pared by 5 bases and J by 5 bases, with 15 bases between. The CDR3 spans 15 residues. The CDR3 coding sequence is TGTGCCAGCAGTCCCCCCGGGACATCTACCGGGGAGCTGTTTTTT. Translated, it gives CASSPPGTSTGELFF.

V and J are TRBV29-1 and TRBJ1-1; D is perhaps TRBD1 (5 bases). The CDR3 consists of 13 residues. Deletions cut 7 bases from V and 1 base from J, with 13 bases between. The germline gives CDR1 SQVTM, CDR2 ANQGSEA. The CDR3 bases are TGCAGCGCAATAGGGGATCGGAACACTGAAGCTTTCTTT. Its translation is CSAIGDRNTEAFF. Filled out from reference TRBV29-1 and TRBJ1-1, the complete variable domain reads SAVISQKPSRDICQRGTSLTIQCQVDSQVTMMFWYRQQPGQSLTLIATANQGSEATYESGFVIDKFPISRPNLTFSTLTVSNMSPEDSSIYLCSAIGDRNTEAFFGQGTRLTVV.

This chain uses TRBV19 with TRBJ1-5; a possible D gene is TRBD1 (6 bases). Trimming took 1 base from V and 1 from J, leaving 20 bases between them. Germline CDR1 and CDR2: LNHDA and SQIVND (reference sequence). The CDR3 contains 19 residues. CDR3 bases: TGTGCCAGTAGTATAGTAGCCAGGGGTACCTTGGGCAGCAATCAGCCCCAGCATTTT. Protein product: CASSIVARGTLGSNQPQHF.

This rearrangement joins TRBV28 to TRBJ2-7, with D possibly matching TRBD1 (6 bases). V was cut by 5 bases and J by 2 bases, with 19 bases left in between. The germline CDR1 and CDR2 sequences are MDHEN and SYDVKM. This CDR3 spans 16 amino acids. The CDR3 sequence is CASSAMLQGSPYEQYF. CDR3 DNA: TGTGCCAGCAGTGCCATGTTACAGGGATCGCCCTACGAGCAGTACTTC. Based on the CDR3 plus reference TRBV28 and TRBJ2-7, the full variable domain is DVKVTQSSRYLVKRTGEKVFLECVQDMDHENMFWYRQDPGLGLRLIYFSYDVKMKEKGDIPEGYSVSREKKERFSLILESASTNQTSMYLCASSAMLQGSPYEQYFGPGTRLTVT.

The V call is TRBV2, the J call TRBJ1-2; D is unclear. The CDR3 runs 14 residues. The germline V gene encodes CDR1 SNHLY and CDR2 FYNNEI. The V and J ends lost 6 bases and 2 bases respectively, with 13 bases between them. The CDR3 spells CASSGSQTNYGYTF. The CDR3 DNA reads TGTGCCAGCAGCGGGTCCCAGACGAACTATGGCTACACCTTC.

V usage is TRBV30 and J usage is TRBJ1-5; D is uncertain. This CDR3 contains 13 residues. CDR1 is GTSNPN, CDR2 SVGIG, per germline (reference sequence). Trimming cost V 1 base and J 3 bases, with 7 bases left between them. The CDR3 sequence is CAWSEDNNQPQHF. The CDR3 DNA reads TGTGCCTGGAGTGAAGACAACAATCAGCCCCAGCATTTT.

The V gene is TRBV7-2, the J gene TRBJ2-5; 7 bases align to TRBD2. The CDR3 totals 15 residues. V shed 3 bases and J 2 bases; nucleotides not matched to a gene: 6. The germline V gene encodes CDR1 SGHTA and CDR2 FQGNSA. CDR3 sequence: CASSFGGGWQETQYF. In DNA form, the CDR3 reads TGTGCCAGCAGCTTCGGGGGAGGGTGGCAAGAGACCCAGTACTTC.

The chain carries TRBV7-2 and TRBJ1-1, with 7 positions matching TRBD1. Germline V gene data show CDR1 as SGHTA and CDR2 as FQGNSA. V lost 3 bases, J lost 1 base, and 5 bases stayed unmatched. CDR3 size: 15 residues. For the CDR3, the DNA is TGTGCCAGCAGCTTTTGGACAGGACCGAACACTGAAGCTTTCTTT. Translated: CASSFWTGPNTEAFF.

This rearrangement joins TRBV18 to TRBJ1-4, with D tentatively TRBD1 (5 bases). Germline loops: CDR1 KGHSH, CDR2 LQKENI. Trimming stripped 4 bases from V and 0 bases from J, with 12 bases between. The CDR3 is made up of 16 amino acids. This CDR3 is CASSLDGGSTNEKLFF. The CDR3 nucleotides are TGTGCCAGCTCACTCGACGGGGGTTCAACTAATGAAAAACTGTTTTTT.

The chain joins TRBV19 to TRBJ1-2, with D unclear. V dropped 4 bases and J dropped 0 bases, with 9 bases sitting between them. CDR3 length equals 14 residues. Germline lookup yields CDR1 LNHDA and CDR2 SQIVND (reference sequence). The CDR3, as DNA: TGTGCCAGTAGTAGCCATGGAGCTAACTATGGCTACACCTTC. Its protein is CASSSHGANYGYTF.

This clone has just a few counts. The CDR3 DNA follows: TGTGCCAGCTCGCCCACTCCCGGGACAGGTAGCAATCAGCCCCAGCATTTT. Translated: CASSPTPGTGSNQPQHF. The chain joins TRBV18 to TRBJ1-5, with 8 bases matching TRBD1. The V gene end was trimmed by 6 bases and the J gene end by 0 bases; junction bases not matched to a gene: 10. The CDR3 spans 17 residues. CDR1 and CDR2 (germline): KGHSH, LQKENI.

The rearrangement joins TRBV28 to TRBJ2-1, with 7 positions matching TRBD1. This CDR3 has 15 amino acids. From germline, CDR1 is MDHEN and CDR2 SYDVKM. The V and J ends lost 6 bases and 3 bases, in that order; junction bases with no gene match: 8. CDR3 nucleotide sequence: TGTGCCAGCAGCTCGACCGGGACAGTCTACAATGAGCAGTTCTTC. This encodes CASSSTGTVYNEQFF.

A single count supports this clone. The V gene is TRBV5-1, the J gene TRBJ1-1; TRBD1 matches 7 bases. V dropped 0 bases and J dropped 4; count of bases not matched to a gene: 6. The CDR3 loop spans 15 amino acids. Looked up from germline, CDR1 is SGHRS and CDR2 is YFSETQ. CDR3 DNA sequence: TGCGCCAGCAGCTTGGCCAACAGGGGAGCCACTGAAGCTTTCTTT. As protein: CASSLANRGATEAFF.

CDR3 protein: CASSPGGRGNNEKLFF. For the CDR3, the DNA is TGTGCCAGCAGCCCCGGGGGACGGGGGAATAATGAAAAACTGTTTTTT. V gene TRBV3-1 (or the pseudogene TRBV3-2) combines with J gene TRBJ1-4, with D perhaps matching TRBD1 (5 bases). The CDR3 runs to 16 residues. In germline, CDR1 is LGHDT, CDR2 YNNKEL (reference sequence). V lost 4 bases to trimming and J lost 4 bases, with 16 bases between them.

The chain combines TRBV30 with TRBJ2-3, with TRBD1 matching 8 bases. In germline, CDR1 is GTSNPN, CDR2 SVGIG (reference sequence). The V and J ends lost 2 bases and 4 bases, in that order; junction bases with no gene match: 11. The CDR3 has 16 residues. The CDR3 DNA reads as TGTGCCTGGAGTCTGATTCCCAGGGGGCAATCAGATACGCAGTATTTT. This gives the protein CAWSLIPRGQSDTQYF.

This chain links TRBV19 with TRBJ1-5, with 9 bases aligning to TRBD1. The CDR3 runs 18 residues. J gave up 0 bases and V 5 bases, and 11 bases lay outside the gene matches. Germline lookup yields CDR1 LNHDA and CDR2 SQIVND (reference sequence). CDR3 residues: CASSLPGQGLYSNQPQHF. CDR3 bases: TGTGCCAGTAGTCTACCGGGACAGGGACTCTATAGCAATCAGCCCCAGCATTTT.

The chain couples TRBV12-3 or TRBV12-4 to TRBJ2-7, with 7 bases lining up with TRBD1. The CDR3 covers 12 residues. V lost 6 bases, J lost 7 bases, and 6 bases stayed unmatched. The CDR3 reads CASSLTGNEQYF. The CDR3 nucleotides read TGTGCCAGCAGCCTGACAGGGAATGAGCAGTACTTC.

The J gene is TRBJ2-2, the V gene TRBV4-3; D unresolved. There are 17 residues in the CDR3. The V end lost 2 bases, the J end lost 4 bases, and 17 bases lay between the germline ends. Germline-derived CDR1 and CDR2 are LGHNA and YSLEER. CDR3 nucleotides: TGCGCCAGCAGCCAACTTCTTGCGGCCTCAAGCACCGGGGAGCTGTTTTTT. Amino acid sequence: CASSQLLAASSTGELFF.

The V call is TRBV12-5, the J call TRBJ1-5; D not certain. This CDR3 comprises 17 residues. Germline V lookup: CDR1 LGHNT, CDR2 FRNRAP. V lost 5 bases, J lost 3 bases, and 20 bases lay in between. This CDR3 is CASGLPGSFWDNQPQHF. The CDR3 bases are TGTGCTAGTGGTCTGCCCGGGAGTTTTTGGGACAATCAGCCCCAGCATTTT.

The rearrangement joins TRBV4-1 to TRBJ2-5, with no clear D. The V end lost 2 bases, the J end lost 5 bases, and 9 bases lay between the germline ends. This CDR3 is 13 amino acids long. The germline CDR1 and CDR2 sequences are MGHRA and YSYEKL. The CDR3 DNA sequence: TGCGCCAGCAGCCAAAGCGCGTCCGAGACCCAGTACTTC. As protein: CASSQSASETQYF.